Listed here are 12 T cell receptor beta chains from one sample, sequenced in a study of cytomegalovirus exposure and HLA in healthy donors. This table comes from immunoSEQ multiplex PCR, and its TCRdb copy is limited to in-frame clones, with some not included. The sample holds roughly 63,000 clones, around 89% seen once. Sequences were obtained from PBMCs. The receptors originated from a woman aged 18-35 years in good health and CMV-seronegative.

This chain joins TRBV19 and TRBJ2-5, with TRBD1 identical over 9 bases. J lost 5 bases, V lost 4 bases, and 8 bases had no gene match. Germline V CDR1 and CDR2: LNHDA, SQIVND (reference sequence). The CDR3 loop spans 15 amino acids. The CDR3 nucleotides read TGTGCCAGTAGTACCGGGACAGGGAACGCGGAGACCCAGTACTTC. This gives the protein CASSTGTGNAETQYF.

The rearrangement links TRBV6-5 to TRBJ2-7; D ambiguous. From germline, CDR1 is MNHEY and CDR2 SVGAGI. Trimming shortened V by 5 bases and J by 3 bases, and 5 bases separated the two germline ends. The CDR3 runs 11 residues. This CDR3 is CASSLGYEQYF. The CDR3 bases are TGTGCCAGCAGTCTCGGCTACGAGCAGTACTTC.

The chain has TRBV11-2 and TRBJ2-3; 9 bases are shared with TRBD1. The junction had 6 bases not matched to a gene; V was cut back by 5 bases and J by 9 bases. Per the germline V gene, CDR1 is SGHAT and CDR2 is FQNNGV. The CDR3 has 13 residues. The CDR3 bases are TGTGCCAGCAGCACAGGGGGCGGGTGGACGCAGTATTTT. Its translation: CASSTGGGWTQYF.

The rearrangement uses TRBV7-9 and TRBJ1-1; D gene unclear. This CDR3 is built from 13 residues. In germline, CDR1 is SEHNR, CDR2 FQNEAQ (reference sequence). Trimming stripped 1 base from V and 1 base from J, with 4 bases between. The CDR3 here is CASSLGQNTEAFF. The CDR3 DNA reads TGTGCCAGCAGCTTAGGACAGAACACTGAAGCTTTCTTT.

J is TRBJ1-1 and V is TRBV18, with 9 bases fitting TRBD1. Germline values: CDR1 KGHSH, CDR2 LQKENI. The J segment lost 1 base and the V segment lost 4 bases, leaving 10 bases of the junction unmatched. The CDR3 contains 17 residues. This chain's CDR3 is CASSRGVLQGANTEAFF. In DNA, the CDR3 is TGTGCCAGCTCACGGGGAGTACTACAGGGGGCGAACACTGAAGCTTTCTTT.

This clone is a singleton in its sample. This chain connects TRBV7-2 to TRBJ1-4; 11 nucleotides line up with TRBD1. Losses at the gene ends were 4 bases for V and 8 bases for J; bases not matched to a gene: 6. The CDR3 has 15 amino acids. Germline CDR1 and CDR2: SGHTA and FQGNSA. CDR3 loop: CASSSRTGGVEKLFF. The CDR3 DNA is TGTGCCAGCAGCTCGAGGACAGGGGGCGTCGAAAAACTGTTTTTT. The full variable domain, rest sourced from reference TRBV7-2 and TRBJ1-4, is GAGVSQSPSNKVTEKGKDVELRCDPISGHTALYWYRQSLGQGLEFLIYFQGNSAPDKSGLPSDRFSAERTGGSVSTLTIQRTQQEDSAVYLCASSSRTGGVEKLFFGSGTQLSVL.

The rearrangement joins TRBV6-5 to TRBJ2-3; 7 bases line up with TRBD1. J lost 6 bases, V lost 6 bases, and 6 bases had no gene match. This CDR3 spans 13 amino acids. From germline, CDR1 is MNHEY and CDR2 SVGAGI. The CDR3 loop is CASRKTGWDTQYF. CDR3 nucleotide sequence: TGTGCCAGCAGGAAGACAGGGTGGGATACGCAGTATTTT.

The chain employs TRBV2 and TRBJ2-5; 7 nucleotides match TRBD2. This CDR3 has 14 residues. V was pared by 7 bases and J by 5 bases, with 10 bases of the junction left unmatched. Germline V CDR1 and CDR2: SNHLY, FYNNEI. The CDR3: CASTPGGWEETQYF. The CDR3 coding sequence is TGTGCCAGCACGCCCGGGGGGTGGGAGGAGACCCAGTACTTC.

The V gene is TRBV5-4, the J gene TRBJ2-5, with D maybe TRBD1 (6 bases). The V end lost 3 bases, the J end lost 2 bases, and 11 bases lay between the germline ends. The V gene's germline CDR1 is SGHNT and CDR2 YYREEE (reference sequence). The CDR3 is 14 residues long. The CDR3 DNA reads TGTGCCAGCAGCTGGGACGGACAGCAAGAGACCCAGTACTTC. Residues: CASSWDGQQETQYF. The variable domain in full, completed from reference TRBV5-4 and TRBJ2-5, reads ETGVTQSPTHLIKTRGQQVTLRCSSQSGHNTVSWYQQALGQGPQFIFQYYREEENGRGNFPPRFSGLQFPNYSSELNVNALELDDSALYLCASSWDGQQETQYFGPGTRLLVL.

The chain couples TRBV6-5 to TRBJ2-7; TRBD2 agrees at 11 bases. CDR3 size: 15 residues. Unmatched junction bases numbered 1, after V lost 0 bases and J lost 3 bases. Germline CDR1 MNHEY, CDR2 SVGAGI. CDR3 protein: CASSYSLAGGYEQYF. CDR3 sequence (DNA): TGTGCCAGCAGTTACTCCCTAGCGGGGGGCTACGAGCAGTACTTC.

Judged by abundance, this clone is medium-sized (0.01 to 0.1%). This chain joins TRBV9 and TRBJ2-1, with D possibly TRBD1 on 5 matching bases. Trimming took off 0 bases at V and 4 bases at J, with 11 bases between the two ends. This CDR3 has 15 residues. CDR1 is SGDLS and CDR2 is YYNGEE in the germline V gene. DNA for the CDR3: TGTGCCAGCAGCGTAGCTTTTGCAGGGTACAATGAGCAGTTCTTC. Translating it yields CASSVAFAGYNEQFF.

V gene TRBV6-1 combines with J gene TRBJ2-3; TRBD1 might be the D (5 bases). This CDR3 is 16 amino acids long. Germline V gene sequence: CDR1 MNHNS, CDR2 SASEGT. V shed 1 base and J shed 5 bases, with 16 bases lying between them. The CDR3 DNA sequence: TGTGCCAGCAGTGAAGAGAGGCAGGGAAGAAAAGATACGCAGTATTTT. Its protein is CASSEERQGRKDTQYF.